This T cell receptor beta chain was obtained from a study of cytomegalovirus exposure and HLA in healthy donors. This CDR3 is 15 amino acids long. Per the germline V gene, CDR1 is SGHRS and CDR2 is YFSETQ. V was trimmed by 1 base and J by 3 bases, leaving 13 bases between them. Both 60 Vbeta primers and 13 Jbeta primers went into the PCR. Profiling relied on immunoSEQ multiplex PCR, and the TCRdb table lists in-frame clones only, not all of them. This sample has over 55,000 clones, with around 87% found just once. The sequenced material came from PBMCs. This chain uses TRBV5-1 with TRBJ1-1; the D gene is possibly TRBD1 (5 bases). This sequence originates from a man between 18 and 29 years old in good health and CMV-seronegative. This CDR3 reads CASSLLPTEDTEAFF. The CDR3 DNA reads as TGCGCCAGCAGCTTGTTACCGACAGAGGACACTGAAGCTTTCTTT.